This TCR beta chain stems from a study of response to subunit inactivated influenza vaccine. Whole-study results and caveats: There was a suggestion from the authors that each seasonal influenza vaccination recruits few new T cells.

This clonotype was counted a few times. Its antigen is not identified. TCRdb recomputed calls from the RT-PCR reads with MiXCR, one row per CDR3 protein. Among over 800,000 distinct CDR3 sequences, around 20% were seen once, and the ten largest hold about a tenth. The sequencing used PBMCs from blood, collected about 5 days after vaccination. The clonotype was recovered from a man aged 45-60 years who received an inactivated influenza vaccine.

CDR3 in amino acids: CASSQTGQTGTDTQYF. CDR3 bases: TGCGCCAGCAGCCAAACAGGACAGACCGGCACAGATACGCAGTATTTT. The V gene is TRBV4-3, the J gene TRBJ2-3, with D possibly matching TRBD1 (6 bases). Looked up from germline, CDR1 is LGHNA and CDR2 is YSLEER. Trimming cost V 2 bases and J 1 base, with 13 bases left between them. This CDR3 comprises 16 residues.